The 10 T cell receptor beta chains below all came from one sample that was sequenced in a study of CD8 T cells in ankylosing spondylitis. TCRdb redid the calling of the 5' RACE reads with MiXCR, one entry per CDR3 protein. This table has under 250,000 distinct CDR3 sequences, 20% to 30% appearing once. The sequenced sample consisted of blood, either unsorted or a sorted T cell fraction (not recorded which). Receptors originate from a male donor with ankylosing spondylitis or in good health (not recorded which).

This clonotype appeared many times. The chain is built from TRBV27 and TRBJ2-7; D gene unclear. CDR1 and CDR2 (germline): MNHEY, SMNVEV (reference sequence). Trimming took off 6 bases at V and 0 bases at J, with 3 bases between the two ends. This CDR3 has 11 amino acids. This CDR3 reads CASRTSYEQYF. The CDR3 DNA is TGTGCCAGCAGGACCTCCTACGAGCAGTACTTC.

The genes are TRBV5-1 and TRBJ2-3, with 11 bases lining up with TRBD2. Trimming cost V 1 base and J 6 bases; bases outside gene matches: 4. The CDR3 totals 15 residues. Looked up from germline, CDR1 is SGHRS and CDR2 is YFSETQ. CDR3: CASSLQGTSGDTQYF. The CDR3 DNA reads TGCGCCAGCAGCTTGCAAGGGACTAGCGGCGATACGCAGTATTTT.

This clonotype was counted ten times or more. The genes are TRBV20-1 and TRBJ1-5; D not certain. Germline CDR1 reads DFQATT; CDR2 reads SNEGSKA (reference sequence). The CDR3 runs 10 residues. Trimming shortened V by 3 bases and J by 9 bases, and 6 bases separated the two germline ends. As DNA, the CDR3 is TGCAGTGCTAGCTTGGGGCCCCAGCATTTT. This encodes CSASLGPQHF.

V usage is TRBV5-5 and J usage is TRBJ1-1, with 8 positions matching TRBD1. Trimming took 2 bases from V and 5 from J; bases not matched to a gene: 5. Per the germline V gene, CDR1 is SGHKS and CDR2 is YYEKEE (reference sequence). The CDR3 is 14 residues long. CDR3 protein: CASSFTGGGTEAFF. Written as DNA, the CDR3 is TGTGCCAGCAGCTTCACAGGGGGTGGGACTGAAGCTTTCTTT.

V and J are TRBV20-1 and TRBJ2-3; D gene uncertain. CDR3 size: 12 residues. Trimming shortened V by 4 bases and J by 6 bases, and 11 bases separated the two germline ends. Germline V gene lookup returns CDR1 DFQATT and CDR2 SNEGSKA (reference sequence). CDR3 protein: CSANQIADTQYF. For the CDR3, the DNA is TGCAGTGCTAATCAAATAGCTGATACGCAGTATTTT.

This clonotype came up a few times. This sequence joins TRBV20-1 and TRBJ2-7; no clear D gene. The CDR3 length is 11 residues. Germline values: CDR1 DFQATT, CDR2 SNEGSKA (reference sequence). Trimming pared 6 bases from V and 5 bases from J, leaving 11 bases between. The CDR3 DNA follows: TGCAGTGCCCTACAGAAGGACGAGCAGTACTTC. This translates into CSALQKDEQYF.

This clonotype was counted ten times or more. This chain links TRBV6-5 with TRBJ2-5, with D possibly matching TRBD1 (5 bases). The CDR3 is 16 amino acids. Germline V lookup: CDR1 MNHEY, CDR2 SVGAGI. The V end was cut by 0 bases, the J end by 5 bases, with 16 bases between. This CDR3 reads CASSYSSGIGSETQYF. The CDR3 DNA follows: TGTGCCAGCAGTTACTCCTCAGGGATCGGGTCCGAGACCCAGTACTTC.

This clonotype was counted many times. This chain joins TRBV3-1 and TRBJ2-5; D is possibly TRBD2 (6 bases). This CDR3 is built from 18 residues. V lost 1 base to trimming and J lost 5 bases, with 23 bases between them. CDR1 LGHDT and CDR2 YNNKEL come from the germline V gene (reference sequence). CDR3 loop: CASSQGWAGSVPAETQYF. As DNA, the CDR3 is TGTGCCAGCAGCCAAGGATGGGCGGGAAGTGTTCCCGCGGAGACCCAGTACTTC.

The V gene is TRBV2, the J gene TRBJ1-6, with D perhaps TRBD1 (5 bases). The V gene's germline CDR1 is SNHLY and CDR2 FYNNEI. CDR3 length: 15 residues. V lost 1 base and J lost 7, with 11 bases in between. The CDR3 spells CASSEDRPGNSPLHF. The CDR3 bases are TGTGCCAGCAGTGAAGACAGGCCAGGGAATTCACCCCTCCACTTT.

This clonotype occurred many times. This chain links TRBV7-3 with TRBJ2-3; 11 nucleotides line up with TRBD2. After removal of 1 base from V and 6 bases from J, the junction contained 6 bases not matched to a gene. This CDR3 has 16 amino acids. CDR1 is SGHTA and CDR2 is FQGTGA in the germline V gene. The CDR3 DNA sequence: TGTGCCAGCAGCTTAAAACTAGCGGGAGTTTCGGATACGCAGTATTTT. Translated: CASSLKLAGVSDTQYF.